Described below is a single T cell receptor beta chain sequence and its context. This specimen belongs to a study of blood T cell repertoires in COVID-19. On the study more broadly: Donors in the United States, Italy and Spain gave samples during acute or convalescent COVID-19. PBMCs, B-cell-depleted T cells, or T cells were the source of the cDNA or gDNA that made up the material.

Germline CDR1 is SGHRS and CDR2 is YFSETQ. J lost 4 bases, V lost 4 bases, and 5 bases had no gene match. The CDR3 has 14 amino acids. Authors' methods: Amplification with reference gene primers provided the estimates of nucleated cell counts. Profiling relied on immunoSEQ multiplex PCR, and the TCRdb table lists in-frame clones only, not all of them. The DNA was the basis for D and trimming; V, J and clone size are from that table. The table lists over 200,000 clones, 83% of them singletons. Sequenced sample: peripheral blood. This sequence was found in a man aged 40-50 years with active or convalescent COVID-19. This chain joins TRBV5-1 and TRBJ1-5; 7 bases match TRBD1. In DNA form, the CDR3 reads TGCGCCAGCAGCAGTGGACAGGCGAATCAGCCCCAGCATTTT. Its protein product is CASSSGQANQPQHF.